A single T cell receptor (beta chain) is shown here with its context. This clone was picked up a small number of times. Its cognate antigen has yet to be identified. It has no much larger one-base neighbor in the sample; base qualities were not kept. The data stem from a study of Ad26.COV2.S vaccination and SARS-CoV-2 variants (dated by TCRdb to the early 2020s). In terms of the full investigation: Vaccine-arm donors came from COV1001, a multicentre, randomized, double-blind, placebo-controlled phase I-IIa trial of Ad26.COV2.S in healthy adults. Trial participants were randomized into five groups of five, in which low-dose or high-dose Ad26.COV2.S was given once or twice, or placebo was given on both occasions. A total of 32 samples were included in the TCR-sequenced set, comprising some 20 Ad26.COV2.S vaccine recipients, 5 placebo recipients and 8 SARS-CoV-2 convalescent individuals. Ad26.COV2.S was given intramuscularly at 5x10^10 or 1x10^11 viral particles, as a single shot or as two shots 56 days apart. TCRbeta repertoire sequencing was used to assess the specificity and breadth of SARS-CoV-2-reactive T cell receptors after Ad26.COV2.S vaccination. Blinding of investigators to trial group allocation was maintained during experiments and outcome assessment.

CDR1 SGDLS and CDR2 YYNGEE were looked up in the germline V gene. V is reduced by 0 bases and J by 3 bases, leaving a spacing of 3 bases between them. The CDR3 goes from the cysteine to the phenylalanine over 13 residues. The DNA shown is the 39-base CDR3, in frame from base 1. The immunoSEQ Assay was used to sequence TCRbeta CDR3 regions. After extraction, genomic DNA underwent amplification by bias-controlled multiplex PCR, followed by high-throughput sequencing. As for how the authors treated the data: To quantify the absolute abundance of every unique TCRbeta CDR3 region, sequences were collapsed and filtered. Usable DNA was measured by amplifying reference genes present in all nucleated cells, and TCRbeta template counts were normalized to that usable DNA to estimate T cell fraction. Repertoire TCRs were annotated as SARS-CoV-2-specific when V gene, CDR3 amino acid sequence and J gene were exactly matched to a known reactive TCR set. The reference SARS-CoV-2 TCR set was obtained from MIRA and was filtered for enrichment in COVID-19-positive ImmuneCODE repertoires, whereby public or cross-reactive TCRs were removed. Using the MIRA antigens, annotated TCRs were further analysed by specific ORF or by position within an ORF. Breadth was defined as the number of annotated unique rearrangements divided by the total number of unique productive rearrangements, and depth was defined as the summed frequency of the annotated unique rearrangements. Two-sided Wilcoxon rank-sum tests were used to compare TCR breadth between groups. Held by TCRdb, this immuneACCESS table contains in-frame sequences only and omits some clones. Under half of the omission traces to an unresolved V gene where checked; the cause of the rest is unknown. Clone size and the V and J calls come from that table; the DNA yielded D and trimming. The sample table lists fewer than 500,000 clones, 80% to 90% of them with a count of one. Approximately 2.5% of the sample is in the top ten clones.

In the paper's terms, the treatment or condition label means: approximately 18 received Ad26.COV2.S at low or high dose, single or two shots; 5 received placebo; per-sample allocation not given. For vaccine and placebo recipients, the sequenced repertoires came from samples collected on day 63 after the first injection. In Cohort 1b, roughly 25 adults aged 18-55 years were enrolled at a single site in Boston, USA, between 29 July and 7 August 2020. Ad26.COV2.S consisted of a replication-incompetent adenovirus type 26 vector by which a prefusion-stabilized SARS-CoV-2 spike protein from the original Wuhan strain was expressed. Study-level results and caveats: Substantial breadth of spike-specific CD8+ and CD4+ T cell responses was reported after vaccination. Vaccine and placebo recipients had similar non-spike TCR breadth, a finding consistent with the vaccine containing only spike. The study was not powered to compare responses between vaccine doses or regimens. Spike-specific TCR breadth was higher in Ad26.COV2.S recipients than in placebo recipients (P = 0.0014). According to the authors, total T cell responses may have been underestimated by the TCR breadth and depth analyses.

The sequences come from peripheral blood, collected in a trial of Ad26.COV2.S vaccine versus placebo. Recombination joined TRBV9 with TRBJ2-2; no D segment can be confidently identified. The receptor was derived from a person between 18 and 65 years old who received the Ad26.COV2.S COVID-19 vaccine or a placebo. The CDR3 corresponds to CASSVDYTGELFF. The DNA sequence reads TGTGCCAGCAGCGTAGATTACACCGGGGAGCTGTTTTTT.